This record concerns one T cell receptor beta chain sequence. The data are from a study of T cell changes during pregnancy in multiple sclerosis. This CDR3 is built from 15 residues. Germline V CDR1 and CDR2: MDHEN, SYDVKM. J lost 8 bases, V lost 1 base, and 3 bases had no gene match. Produced via immunoSEQ multiplex PCR; TCRdb's table is partial and in-frame only. The repertoire has roughly 75,000 clones, about 92% of them found once; the top ten carry 2%. The specimen comprised peripheral blood, sampled in the third trimester of pregnancy. The TCR comes from a female donor in good health, enrolled as a control in a pregnancy study. The chain couples TRBV28 to TRBJ2-1; 12 nucleotides match TRBD2. CDR3 sequence (DNA): TGTGCCAGCAGTTTATTGACTAGCGGGAGTGATGAGCAGTTCTTC. It translates to CASSLLTSGSDEQFF.